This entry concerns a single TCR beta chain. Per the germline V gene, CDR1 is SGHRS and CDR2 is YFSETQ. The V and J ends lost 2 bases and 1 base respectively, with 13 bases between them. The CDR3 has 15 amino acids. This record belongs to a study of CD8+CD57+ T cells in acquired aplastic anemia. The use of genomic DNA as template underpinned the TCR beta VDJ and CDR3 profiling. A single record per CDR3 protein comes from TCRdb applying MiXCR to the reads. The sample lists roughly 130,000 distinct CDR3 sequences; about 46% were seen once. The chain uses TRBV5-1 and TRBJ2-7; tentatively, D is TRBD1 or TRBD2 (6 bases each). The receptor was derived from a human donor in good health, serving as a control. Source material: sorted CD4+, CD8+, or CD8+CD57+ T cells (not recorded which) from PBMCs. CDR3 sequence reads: CASSFTGGASYEQYF. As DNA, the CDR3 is TGCGCCAGCAGCTTTACCGGGGGCGCGTCCTACGAGCAGTACTTC.